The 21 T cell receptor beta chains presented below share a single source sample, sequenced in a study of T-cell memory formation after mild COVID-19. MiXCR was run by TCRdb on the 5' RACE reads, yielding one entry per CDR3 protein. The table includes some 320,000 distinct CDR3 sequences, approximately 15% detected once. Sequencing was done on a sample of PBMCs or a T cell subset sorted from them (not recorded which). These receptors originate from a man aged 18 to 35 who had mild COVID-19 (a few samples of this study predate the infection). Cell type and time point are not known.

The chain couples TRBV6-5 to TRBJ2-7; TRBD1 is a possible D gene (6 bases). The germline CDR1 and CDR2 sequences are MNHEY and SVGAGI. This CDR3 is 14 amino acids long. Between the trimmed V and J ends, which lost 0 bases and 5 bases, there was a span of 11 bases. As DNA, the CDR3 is TGTGCCAGCAGTTACTCACAGGGCCACCACGAGCAGTACTTC. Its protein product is CASSYSQGHHEQYF.

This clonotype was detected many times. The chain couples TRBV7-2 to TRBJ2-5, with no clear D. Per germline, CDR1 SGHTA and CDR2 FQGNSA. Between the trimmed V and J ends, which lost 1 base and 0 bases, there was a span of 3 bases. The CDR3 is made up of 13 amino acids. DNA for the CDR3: TGTGCCAGCAGCTTAGACTACCAAGAGACCCAGTACTTC. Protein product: CASSLDYQETQYF.

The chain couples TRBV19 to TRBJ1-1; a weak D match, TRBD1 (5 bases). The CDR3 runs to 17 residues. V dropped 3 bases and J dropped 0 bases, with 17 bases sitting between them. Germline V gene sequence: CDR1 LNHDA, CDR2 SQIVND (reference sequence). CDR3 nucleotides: TGTGCCAGTAGTATGAGTTTTCGGGACCGTCTGAACACTGAAGCTTTCTTT. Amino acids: CASSMSFRDRLNTEAFF.

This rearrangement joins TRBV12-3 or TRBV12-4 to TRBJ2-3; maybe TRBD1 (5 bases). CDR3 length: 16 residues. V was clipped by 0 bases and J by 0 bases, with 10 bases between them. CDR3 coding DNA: TGTGCCAGCAGTTTAGCGCTTGGACATAGCACAGATACGCAGTATTTT. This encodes CASSLALGHSTDTQYF.

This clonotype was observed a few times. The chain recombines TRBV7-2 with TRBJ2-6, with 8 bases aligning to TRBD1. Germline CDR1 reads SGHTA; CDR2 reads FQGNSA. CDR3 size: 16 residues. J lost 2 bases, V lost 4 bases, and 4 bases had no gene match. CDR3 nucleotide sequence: TGTGCCAGCAGCTCGAAGACAGGGGCTGGGGCCAACGTCCTGACTTTC. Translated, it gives CASSSKTGAGANVLTF.

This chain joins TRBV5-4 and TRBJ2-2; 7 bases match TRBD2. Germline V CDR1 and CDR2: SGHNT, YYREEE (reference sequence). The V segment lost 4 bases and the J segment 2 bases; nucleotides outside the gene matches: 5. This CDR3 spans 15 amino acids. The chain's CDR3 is CASSRTGLNTGELFF. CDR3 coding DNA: TGTGCCAGCAGCCGTACGGGACTAAACACCGGGGAGCTGTTTTTT.

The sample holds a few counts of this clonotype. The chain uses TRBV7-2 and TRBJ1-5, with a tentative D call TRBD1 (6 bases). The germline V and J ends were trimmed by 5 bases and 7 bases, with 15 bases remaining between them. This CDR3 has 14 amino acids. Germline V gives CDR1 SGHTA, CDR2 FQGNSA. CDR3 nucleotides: TGTGCCAGCAGCCCCTGGGGGCAGGGACAGCCCCAGCATTTT. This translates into CASSPWGQGQPQHF.

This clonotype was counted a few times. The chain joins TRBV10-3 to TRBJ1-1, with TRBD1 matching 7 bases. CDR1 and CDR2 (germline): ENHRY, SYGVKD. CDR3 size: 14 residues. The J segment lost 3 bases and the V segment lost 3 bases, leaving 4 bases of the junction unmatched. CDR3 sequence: CAISDGTGDTEAFF. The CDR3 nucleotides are TGTGCCATCAGTGACGGTACAGGGGACACTGAAGCTTTCTTT.

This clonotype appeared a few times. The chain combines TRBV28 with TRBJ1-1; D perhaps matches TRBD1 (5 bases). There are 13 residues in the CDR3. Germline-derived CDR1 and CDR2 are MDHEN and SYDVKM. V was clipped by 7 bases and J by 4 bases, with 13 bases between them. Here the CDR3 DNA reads TGTGCCAGCACCCAAGGGGTGACCACTGAAGCTTTCTTT. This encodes CASTQGVTTEAFF. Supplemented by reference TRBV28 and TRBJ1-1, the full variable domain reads DVKVTQSSRYLVKRTGEKVFLECVQDMDHENMFWYRQDPGLGLRLIYFSYDVKMKEKGDIPEGYSVSREKKERFSLILESASTNQTSMYLCASTQGVTTEAFFGQGTRLTVV.

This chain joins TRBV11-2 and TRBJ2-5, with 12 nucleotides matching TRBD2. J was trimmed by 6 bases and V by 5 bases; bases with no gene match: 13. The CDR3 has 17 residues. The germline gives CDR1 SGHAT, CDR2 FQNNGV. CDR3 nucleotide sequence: TGTGCCAGCAGCCCCCGACTAGCGGGGGCTTCATCGAAGACCCAGTACTTC. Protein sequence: CASSPRLAGASSKTQYF.

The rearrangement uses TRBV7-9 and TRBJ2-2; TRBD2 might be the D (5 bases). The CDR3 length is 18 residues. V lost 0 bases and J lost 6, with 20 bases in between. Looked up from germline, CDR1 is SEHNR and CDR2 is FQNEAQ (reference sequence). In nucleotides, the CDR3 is TGTGCCAGCAGCTTAGCGTGGGTTCGGGGATTGAAAGCCGGGGAGCTGTTTTTT. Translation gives CASSLAWVRGLKAGELFF.

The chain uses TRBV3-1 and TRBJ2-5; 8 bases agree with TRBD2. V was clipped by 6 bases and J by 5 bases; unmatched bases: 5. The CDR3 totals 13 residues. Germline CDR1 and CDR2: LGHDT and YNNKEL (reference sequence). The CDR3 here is CASRTGLVETQYF. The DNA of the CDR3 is TGTGCCAGCAGAACGGGACTAGTTGAGACCCAGTACTTC.

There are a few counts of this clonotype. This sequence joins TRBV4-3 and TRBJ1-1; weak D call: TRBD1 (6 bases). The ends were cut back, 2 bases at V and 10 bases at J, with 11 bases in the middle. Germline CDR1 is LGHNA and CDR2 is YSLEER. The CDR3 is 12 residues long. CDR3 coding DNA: TGCGCCAGCAGCCAAACAGGGATGGGAGCTTTCTTT. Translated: CASSQTGMGAFF.

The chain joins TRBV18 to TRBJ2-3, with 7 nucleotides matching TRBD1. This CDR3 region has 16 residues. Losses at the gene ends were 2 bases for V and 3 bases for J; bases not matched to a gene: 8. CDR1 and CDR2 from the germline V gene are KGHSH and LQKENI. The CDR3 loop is CASSPEGQAWTDTQYF. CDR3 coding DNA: TGTGCCAGCTCACCAGAAGGACAGGCTTGGACAGATACGCAGTATTTT.

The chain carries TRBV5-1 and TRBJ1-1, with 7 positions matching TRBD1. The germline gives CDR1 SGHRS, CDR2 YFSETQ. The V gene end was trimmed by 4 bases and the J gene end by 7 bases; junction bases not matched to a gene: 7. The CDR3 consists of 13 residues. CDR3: CASSPQGQNEAFF. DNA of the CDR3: TGCGCCAGCAGCCCCCAGGGACAGAATGAAGCTTTCTTT.

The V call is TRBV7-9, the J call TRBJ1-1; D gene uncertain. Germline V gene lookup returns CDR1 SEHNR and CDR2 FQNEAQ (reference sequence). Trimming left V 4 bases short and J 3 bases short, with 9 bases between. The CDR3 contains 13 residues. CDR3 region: CASSSPGDTEAFF. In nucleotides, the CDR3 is TGTGCCAGCAGCTCCCCTGGGGACACTGAAGCTTTCTTT.

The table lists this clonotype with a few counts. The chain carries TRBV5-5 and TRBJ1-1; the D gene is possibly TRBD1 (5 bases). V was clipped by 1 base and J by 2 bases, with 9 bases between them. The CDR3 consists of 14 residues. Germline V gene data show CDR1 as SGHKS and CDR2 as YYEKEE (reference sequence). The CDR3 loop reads CASSLPGTNTEAFF. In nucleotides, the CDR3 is TGTGCCAGCAGCTTGCCGGGGACTAACACTGAAGCTTTCTTT.

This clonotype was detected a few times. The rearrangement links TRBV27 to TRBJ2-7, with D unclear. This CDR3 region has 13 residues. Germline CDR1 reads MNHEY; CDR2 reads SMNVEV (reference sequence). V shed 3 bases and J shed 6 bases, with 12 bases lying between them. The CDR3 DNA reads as TGTGCCAGCAGTTTGGTAGTATTGGGCGAGCAGTACTTC. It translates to CASSLVVLGEQYF.

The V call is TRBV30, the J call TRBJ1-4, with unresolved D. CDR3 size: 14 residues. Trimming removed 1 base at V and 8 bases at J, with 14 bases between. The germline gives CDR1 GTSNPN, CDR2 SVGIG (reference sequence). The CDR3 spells CAWSGGRWSEKLFF. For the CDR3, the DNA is TGTGCCTGGAGTGGCGGACGGTGGTCGGAAAAACTGTTTTTT.

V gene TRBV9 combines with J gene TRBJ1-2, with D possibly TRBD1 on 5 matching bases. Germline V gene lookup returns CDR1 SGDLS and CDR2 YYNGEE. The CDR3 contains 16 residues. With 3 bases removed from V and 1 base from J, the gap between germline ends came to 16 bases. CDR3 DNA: TGTGCCAGCAGCGAAAAAGACAGCCGACTTAACTATGGCTACACCTTC. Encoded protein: CASSEKDSRLNYGYTF.

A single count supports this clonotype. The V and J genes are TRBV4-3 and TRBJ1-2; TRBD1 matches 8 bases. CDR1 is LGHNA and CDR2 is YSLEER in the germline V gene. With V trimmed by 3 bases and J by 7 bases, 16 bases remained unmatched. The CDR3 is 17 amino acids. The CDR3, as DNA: TGCGCCAGCAGCCAGGTAACCTCAGGGGGCTGGAGCGGTGGCTACACCTTC. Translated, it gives CASSQVTSGGWSGGYTF.